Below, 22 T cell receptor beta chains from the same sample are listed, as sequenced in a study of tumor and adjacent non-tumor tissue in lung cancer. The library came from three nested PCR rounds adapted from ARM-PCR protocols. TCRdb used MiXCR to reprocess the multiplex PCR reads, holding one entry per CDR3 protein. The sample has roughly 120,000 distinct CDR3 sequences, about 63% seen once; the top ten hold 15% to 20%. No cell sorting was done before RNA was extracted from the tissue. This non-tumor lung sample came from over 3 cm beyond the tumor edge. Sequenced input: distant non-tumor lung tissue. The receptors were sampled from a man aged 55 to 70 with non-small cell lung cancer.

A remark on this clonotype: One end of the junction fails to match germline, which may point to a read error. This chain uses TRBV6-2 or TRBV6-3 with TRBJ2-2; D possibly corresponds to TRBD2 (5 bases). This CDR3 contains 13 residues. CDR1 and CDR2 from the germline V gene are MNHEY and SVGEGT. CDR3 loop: CVSNLRGTGELFF. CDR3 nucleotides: TGTGTCAGCAATCTGAGAGGAACCGGGGAGCTGTTTTTC.

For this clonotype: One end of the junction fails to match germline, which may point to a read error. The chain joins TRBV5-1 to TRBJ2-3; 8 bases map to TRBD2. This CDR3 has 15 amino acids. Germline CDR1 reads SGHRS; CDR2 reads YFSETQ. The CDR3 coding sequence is TGTGCCAGCAGCTTTAGCGGGAAAGTCACAGATACGCGGTATTTT. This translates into CASSFSGKVTDTRYF.

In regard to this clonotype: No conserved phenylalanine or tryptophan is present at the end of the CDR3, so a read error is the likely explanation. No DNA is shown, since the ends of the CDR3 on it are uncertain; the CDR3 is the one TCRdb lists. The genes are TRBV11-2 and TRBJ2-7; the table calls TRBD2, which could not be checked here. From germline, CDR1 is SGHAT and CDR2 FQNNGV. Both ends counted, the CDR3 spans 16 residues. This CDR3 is CASSLIPIAGHYEHYL.

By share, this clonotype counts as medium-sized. CDR3: CASSPWKDRSEKLFF. The CDR3, as DNA: TGTGCCAGCAGCCCATGGAAGGACAGGAGTGAAAAACTGTTTTTT. The chain combines TRBV11-2 with TRBJ1-4; 7 nucleotides agree with TRBD1. V shed 5 bases, J shed 7 bases, and the junction held 10 bases outside the gene matches. The CDR3 totals 15 residues. Germline V gene lookup returns CDR1 SGHAT and CDR2 FQNNGV.

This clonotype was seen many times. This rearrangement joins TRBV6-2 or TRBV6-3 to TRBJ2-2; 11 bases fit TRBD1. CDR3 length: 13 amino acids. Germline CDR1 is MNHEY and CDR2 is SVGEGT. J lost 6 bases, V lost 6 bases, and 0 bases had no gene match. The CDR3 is CASRGQGAGELFF. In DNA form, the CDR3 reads TGTGCCAGCAGGGGACAGGGGGCCGGGGAGCTGTTTTTT.

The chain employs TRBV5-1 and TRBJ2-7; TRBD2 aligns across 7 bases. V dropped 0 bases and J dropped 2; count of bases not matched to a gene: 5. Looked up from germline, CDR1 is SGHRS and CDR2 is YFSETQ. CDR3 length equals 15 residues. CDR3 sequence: CASSLGEGVAYEQYF. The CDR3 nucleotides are TGCGCCAGCAGCTTGGGGGAGGGAGTCGCCTACGAGCAGTACTTC.

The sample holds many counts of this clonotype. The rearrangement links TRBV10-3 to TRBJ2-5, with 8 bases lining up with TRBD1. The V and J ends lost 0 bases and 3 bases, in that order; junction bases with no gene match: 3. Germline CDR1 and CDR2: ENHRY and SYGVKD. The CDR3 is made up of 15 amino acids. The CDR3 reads CAISESGQGKETQYF. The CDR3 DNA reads TGTGCCATCAGTGAGTCTGGACAGGGAAAAGAGACCCAGTACTTC.

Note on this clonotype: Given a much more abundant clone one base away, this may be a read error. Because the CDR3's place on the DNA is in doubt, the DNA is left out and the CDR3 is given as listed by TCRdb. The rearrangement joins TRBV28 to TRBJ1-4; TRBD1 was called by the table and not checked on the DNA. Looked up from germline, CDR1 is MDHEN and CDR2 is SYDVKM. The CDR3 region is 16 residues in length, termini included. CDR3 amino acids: CASSSSNGTGGVKLFF.

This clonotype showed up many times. The CDR3 DNA reads as TGCGCCAGCAGCCAAGCTAGCGGACGCACAGATACGCAGTATTTT. As protein: CASSQASGRTDTQYF. The chain couples TRBV4-1 to TRBJ2-3; 7 positions match TRBD2. Trimming at V came to 1 base and at J to 1 base, leaving 2 bases not matched to a gene. This CDR3 spans 15 amino acids. The germline V gene encodes CDR1 MGHRA and CDR2 YSYEKL.

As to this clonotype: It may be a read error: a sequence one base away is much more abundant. The CDR3 sequence is CTSSQQQGRGGYTF. The CDR3 DNA reads as TGTACCAGCAGCCAACAACAGGGTCGGGGAGGCTACACCTTC. The chain combines TRBV14 with TRBJ1-2, with D possibly matching TRBD1 (6 bases). Per the germline V gene, CDR1 is SGHDN and CDR2 is FVKESK. The CDR3 is 14 residues long.

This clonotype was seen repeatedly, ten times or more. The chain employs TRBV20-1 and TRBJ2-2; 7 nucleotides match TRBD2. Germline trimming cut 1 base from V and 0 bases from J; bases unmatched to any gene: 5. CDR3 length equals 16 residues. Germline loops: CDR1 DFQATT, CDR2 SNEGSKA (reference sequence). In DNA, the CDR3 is TGCAGTGCTAGAGCTATCAGCGGGGCGAACACCGGGGAGCTGTTTTTT. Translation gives CSARAISGANTGELFF.

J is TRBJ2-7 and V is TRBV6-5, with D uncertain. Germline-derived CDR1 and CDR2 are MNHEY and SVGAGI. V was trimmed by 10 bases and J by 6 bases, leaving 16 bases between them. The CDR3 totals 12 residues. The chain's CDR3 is CANSFPGGEQYF. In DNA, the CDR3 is TGTGCCAACTCTTTCCCTGGCGGCGAGCAGTACTTC.

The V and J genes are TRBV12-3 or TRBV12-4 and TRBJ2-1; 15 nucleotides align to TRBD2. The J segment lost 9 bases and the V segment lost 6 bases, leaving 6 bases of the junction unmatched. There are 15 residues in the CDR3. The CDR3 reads CASSLGLAGGGEQFF. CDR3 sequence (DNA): TGTGCCAGCAGCTTGGGACTAGCGGGAGGAGGTGAGCAGTTCTTC.

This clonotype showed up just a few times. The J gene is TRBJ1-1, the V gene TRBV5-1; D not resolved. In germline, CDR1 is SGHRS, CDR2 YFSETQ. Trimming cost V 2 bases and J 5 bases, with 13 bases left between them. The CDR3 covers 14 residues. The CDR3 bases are TGCGCCAGCAGCTTTCACGAGAGCGGGACTGAAGCTTTCTTT. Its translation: CASSFHESGTEAFF.

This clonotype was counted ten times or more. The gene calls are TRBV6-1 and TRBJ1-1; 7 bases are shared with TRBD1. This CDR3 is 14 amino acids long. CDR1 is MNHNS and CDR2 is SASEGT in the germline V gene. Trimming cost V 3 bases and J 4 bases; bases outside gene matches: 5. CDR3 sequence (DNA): TGTGCCAGCAGTGACAACACAGGGGCCACTGAAGCTTTCTTT. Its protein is CASSDNTGATEAFF.

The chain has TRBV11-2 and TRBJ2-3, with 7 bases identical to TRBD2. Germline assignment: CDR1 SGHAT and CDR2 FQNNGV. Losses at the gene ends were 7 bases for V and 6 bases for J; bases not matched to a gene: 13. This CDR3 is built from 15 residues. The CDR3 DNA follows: TGTGCCAGCAACCTGGGGCTAGCGGAAACCGATACGCAGTATTTT. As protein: CASNLGLAETDTQYF.

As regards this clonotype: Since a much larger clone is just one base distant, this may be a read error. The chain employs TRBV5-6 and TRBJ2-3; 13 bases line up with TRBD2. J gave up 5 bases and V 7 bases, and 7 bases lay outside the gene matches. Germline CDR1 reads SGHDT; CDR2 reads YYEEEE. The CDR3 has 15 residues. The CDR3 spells CASGQGLAGIDTQYF. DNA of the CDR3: TGTGCCAGCGGGCAGGGACTAGCGGGAATAGATACGCAGTATTTT.

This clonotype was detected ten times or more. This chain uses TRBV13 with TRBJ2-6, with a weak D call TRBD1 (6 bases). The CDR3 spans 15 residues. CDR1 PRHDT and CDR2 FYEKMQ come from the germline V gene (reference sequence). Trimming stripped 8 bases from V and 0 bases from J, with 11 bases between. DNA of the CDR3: TGTGCCAGCCAAAGGGGGAGCTCTGGGGCCAACGTCCTGACTTTC. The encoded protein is CASQRGSSGANVLTF.

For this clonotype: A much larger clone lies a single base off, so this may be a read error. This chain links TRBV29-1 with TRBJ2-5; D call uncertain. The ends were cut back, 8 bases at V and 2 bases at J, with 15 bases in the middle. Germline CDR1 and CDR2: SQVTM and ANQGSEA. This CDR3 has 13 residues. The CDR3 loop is CSLVAIGQETQYF. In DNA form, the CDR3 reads TGCAGCCTGGTGGCTATCGGACAAGAGACCCAGTACTTC.

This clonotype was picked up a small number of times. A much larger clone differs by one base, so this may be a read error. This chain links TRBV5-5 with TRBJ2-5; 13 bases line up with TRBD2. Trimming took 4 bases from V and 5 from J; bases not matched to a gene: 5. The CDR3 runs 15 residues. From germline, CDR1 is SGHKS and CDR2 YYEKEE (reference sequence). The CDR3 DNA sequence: TGTGCCAGCAGCCGGACTAGCGGGGGTCCGGAGACCCAGTACTTC. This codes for CASSRTSGGPETQYF.

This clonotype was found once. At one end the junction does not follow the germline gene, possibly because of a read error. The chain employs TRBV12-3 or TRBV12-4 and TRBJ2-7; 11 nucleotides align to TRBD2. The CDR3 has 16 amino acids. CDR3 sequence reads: CTSSTGTSGLGGEQYF. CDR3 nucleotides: TGTACCAGCAGTACCGGGACTAGCGGTCTTGGGGGTGAGCAGTACTTC.

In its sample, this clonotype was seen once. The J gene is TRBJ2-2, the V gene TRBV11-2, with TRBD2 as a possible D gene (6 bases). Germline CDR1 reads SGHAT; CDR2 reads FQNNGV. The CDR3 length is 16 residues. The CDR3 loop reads CANSVLTGEYTGELFF. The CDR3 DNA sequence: TGTGCAAACAGCGTATTAACGGGAGAGTACACCGGGGAGCTGTTTTTT.